This T cell receptor (beta chain) was identified during a study of blood T cells in healthy people across ages. The use of a sample-barcoded 5' primer and a J-beta primer mix characterized a second PCR of roughly 7 to 11 cycles. Unique molecular identifiers of 12 random nucleotides labeled each cDNA. A single record per CDR3 protein comes from TCRdb applying MiXCR to the 5' RACE reads. The sample has some 1 million distinct CDR3 sequences, 45% seen once. Healthy individuals of Caucasian origin from Russia, aged about 6 to 100, served as donors. Concerning this clonotype: Its antigen is not identified.

Points from the study as a whole: Higher diversity and more naive CD4+ cells were features of long-lived donors, compared to aged donors. When one million T cells were used, diversity estimates were thought to be underestimates.

Germline values: CDR1 MGHRA, CDR2 YSYEKL. This CDR3 is 14 amino acids long. V gave up 1 base and J gave up 3 bases, with 10 bases separating them. The rearrangement joins TRBV4-1 to TRBJ2-7; the D is unclear. Sequenced sample: blood. The TCR was taken from an older woman in good health. The CDR3 DNA reads TGCGCCAGCAGCCAAGCGGGTCAGGACTACGAGCAGTACTTC. This gives the protein CASSQAGQDYEQYF.